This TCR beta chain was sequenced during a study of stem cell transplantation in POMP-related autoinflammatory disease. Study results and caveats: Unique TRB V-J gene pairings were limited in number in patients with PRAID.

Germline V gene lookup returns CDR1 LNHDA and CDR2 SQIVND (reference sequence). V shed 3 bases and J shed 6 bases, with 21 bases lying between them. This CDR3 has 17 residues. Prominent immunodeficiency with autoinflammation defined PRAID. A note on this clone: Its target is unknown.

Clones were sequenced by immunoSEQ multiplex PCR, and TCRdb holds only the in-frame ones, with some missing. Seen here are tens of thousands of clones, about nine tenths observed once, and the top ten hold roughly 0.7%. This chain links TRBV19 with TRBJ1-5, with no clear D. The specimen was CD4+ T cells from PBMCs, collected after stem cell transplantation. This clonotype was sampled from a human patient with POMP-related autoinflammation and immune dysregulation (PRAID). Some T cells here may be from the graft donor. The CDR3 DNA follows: TGTGCCAGTAGTATTCCCAGGAGTGGGAGCGATTTTCAGCCCCAGCATTTT. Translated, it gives CASSIPRSGSDFQPQHF.